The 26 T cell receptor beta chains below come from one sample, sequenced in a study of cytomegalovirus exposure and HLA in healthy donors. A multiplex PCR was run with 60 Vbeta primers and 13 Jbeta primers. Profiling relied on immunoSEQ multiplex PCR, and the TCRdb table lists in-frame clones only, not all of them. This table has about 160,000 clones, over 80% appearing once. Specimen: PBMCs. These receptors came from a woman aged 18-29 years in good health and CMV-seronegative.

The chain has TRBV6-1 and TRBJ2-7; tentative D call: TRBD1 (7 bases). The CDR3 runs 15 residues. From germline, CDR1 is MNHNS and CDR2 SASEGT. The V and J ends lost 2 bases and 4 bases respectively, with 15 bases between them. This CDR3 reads CASSEWAGGNYEQYF. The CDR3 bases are TGTGCCAGCAGTGAATGGGCAGGGGGGAATTACGAGCAGTACTTC.

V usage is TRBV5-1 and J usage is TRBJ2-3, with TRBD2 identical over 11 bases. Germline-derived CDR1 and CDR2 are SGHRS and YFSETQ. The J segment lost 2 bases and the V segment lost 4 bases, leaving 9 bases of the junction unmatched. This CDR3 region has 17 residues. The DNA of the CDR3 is TGCGCCAGCAGCGGAAAACTAGCGGGGGCCTACACAGATACGCAGTATTTT. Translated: CASSGKLAGAYTDTQYF.

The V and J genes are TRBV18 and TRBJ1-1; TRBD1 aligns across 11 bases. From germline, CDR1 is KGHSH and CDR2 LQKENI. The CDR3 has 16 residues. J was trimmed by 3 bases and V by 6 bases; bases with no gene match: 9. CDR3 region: CASSPDRGQWDTEAFF. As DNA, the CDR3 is TGTGCCAGCTCCCCGGACAGGGGGCAGTGGGACACTGAAGCTTTCTTT. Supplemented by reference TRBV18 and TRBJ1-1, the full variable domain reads NAGVMQNPRHLVRRRGQEARLRCSPMKGHSHVYWYRQLPEEGLKFMVYLQKENIIDESGMPKERFSAEFPKEGPSILRIQQVVRGDSAAYFCASSPDRGQWDTEAFFGQGTRLTVV.

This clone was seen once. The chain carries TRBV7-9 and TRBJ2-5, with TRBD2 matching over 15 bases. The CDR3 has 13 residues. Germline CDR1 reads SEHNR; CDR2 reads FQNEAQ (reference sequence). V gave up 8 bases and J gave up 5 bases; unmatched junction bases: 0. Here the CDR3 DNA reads TGTGCCAGCGGACTAGCGGGGGGGGAGACCCAGTACTTC. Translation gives CASGLAGGETQYF. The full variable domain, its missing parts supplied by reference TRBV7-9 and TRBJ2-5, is DTGVSQNPRHKITKRGQNVTFRCDPISEHNRLYWYRQTLGQGPEFLTYFQNEAQLEKSRLLSDRFSAERPKGSFSTLEIQRTEQGDSAMYLCASGLAGGETQYFGPGTRLLVL.

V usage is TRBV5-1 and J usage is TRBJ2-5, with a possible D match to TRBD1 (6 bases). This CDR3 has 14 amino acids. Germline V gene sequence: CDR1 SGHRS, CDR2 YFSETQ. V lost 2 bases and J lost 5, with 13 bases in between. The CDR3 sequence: CASSFQGPGETQYF. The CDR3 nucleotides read TGCGCCAGCAGCTTTCAGGGGCCGGGGGAGACCCAGTACTTC.

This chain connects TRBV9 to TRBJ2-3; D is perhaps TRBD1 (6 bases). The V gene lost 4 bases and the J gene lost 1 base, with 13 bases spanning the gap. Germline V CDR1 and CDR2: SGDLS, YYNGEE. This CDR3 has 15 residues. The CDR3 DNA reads TGTGCCAGCAGCCGCCTGGACAGCCGCACAGATACGCAGTATTTT. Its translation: CASSRLDSRTDTQYF.

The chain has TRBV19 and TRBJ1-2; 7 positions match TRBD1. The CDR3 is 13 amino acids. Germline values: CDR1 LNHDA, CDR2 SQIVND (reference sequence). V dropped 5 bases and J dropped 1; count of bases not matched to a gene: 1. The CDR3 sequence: CASSRDSNYGYTF. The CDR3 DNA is TGTGCCAGTAGTCGGGACAGTAACTATGGCTACACCTTC.

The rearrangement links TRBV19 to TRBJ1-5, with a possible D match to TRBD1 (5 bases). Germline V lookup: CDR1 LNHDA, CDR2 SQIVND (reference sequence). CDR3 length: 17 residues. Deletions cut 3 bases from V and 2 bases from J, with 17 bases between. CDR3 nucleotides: TGTGCCAGTAGTATTAGTCCGGGGGTAGGTGGCAATCAGCCCCAGCATTTT. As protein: CASSISPGVGGNQPQHF.

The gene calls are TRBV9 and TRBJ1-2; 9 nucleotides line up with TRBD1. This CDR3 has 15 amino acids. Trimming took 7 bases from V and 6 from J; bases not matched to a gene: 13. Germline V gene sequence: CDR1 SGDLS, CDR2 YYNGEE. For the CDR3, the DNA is TGTGCCAGCGGCGCCGCGACAGGGGGTTGGAATGGCTACACCTTC. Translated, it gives CASGAATGGWNGYTF.

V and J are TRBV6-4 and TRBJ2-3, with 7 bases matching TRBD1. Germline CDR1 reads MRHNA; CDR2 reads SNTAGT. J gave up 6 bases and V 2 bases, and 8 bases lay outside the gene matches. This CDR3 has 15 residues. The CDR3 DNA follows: TGTGCCAGCAGTGACAGGACAGGAGGCGGGGATACGCAGTATTTT. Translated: CASSDRTGGGDTQYF.

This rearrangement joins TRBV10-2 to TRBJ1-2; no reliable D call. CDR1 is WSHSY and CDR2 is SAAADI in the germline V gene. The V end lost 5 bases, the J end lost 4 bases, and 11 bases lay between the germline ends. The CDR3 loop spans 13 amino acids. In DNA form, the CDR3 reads TGCGCCAGCAGTTTACCGGGTGGCTATGGCTACACCTTC. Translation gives CASSLPGGYGYTF.

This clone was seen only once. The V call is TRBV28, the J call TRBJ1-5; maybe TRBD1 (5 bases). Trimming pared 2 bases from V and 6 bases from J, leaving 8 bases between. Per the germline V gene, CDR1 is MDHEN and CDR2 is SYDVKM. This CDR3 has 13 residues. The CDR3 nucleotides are TGTGCCAGCAGTTTAGGGGGGAGTCAGCCCCAGCATTTT. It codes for CASSLGGSQPQHF.

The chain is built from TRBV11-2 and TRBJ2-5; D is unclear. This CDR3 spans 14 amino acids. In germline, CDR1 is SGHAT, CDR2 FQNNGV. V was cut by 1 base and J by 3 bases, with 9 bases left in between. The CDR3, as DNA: TGTGCCAGCAGCTTAGGGTGGTCGGAAGAGACCCAGTACTTC. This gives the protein CASSLGWSEETQYF.

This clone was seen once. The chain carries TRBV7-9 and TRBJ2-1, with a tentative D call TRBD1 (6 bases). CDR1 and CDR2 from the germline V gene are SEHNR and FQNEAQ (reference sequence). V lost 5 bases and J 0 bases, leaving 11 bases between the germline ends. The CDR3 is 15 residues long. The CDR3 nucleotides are TGTGCCAGCAGCCCAGGGGCCCTCTCCTACAATGAGCAGTTCTTC. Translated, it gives CASSPGALSYNEQFF.

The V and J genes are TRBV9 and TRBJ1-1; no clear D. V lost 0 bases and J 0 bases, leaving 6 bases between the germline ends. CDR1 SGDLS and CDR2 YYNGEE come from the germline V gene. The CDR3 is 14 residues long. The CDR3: CASSVELMNTEAFF. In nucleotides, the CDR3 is TGTGCCAGCAGCGTAGAACTGATGAACACTGAAGCTTTCTTT.

The DNA for the CDR3 is TGTGCCAGCAGCTTAGTATTAGCGGGGGACTGTGAGCAGTACTTC. Protein product: CASSLVLAGDCEQYF. J is TRBJ2-7 and V is TRBV7-9; 9 nucleotides agree with TRBD2. V shed 1 base and J 7 bases; nucleotides not matched to a gene: 8. The CDR3 has 15 residues. Germline V gene sequence: CDR1 SEHNR, CDR2 FQNEAQ (reference sequence).

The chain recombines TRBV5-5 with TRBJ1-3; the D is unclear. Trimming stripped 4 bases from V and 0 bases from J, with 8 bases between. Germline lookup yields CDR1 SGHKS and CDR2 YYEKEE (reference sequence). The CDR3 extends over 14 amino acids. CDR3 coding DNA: TGTGCCAGCAGCCCACAGCTCTCTGGAAACACCATATATTTT. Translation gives CASSPQLSGNTIYF.

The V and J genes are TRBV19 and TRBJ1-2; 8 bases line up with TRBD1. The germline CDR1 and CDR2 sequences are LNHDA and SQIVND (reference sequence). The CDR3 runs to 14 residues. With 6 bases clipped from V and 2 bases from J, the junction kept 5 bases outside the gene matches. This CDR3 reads CASRLDRVNYGYTF. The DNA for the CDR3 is TGTGCCAGTAGACTGGACAGGGTAAACTATGGCTACACCTTC.

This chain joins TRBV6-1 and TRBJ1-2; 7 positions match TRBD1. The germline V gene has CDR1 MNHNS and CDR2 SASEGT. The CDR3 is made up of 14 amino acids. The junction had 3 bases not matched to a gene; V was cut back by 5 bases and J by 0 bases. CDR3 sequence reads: CASSSGQTNYGYTF. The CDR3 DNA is TGTGCCAGCAGTTCGGGACAGACTAACTATGGCTACACCTTC.

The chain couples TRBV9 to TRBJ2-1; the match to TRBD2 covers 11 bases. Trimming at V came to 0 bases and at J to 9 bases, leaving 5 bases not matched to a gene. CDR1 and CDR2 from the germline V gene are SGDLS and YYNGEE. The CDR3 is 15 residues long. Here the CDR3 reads CASSVVAGGPGEQFF. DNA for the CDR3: TGTGCCAGCAGCGTAGTAGCGGGGGGGCCGGGTGAGCAGTTCTTC.

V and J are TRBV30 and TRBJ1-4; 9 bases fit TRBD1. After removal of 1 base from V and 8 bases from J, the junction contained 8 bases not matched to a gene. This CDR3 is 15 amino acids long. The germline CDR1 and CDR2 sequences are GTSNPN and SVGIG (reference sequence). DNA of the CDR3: TGTGCCTGGAGTGAAACGGGGACAGGGAGAGAAAAACTGTTTTTT. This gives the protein CAWSETGTGREKLFF.

CDR3 DNA: TGTGCCAGCAGCCCACTTCGGCAGGGGGTTCAGCCCCAGCATTTT. Residues: CASSPLRQGVQPQHF. The rearrangement links TRBV5-8 to TRBJ1-5; 7 bases fit TRBD1. The CDR3 has 15 amino acids. Per germline, CDR1 SGHTS and CDR2 YDEGEE. J was trimmed by 6 bases and V by 4 bases; bases with no gene match: 10.

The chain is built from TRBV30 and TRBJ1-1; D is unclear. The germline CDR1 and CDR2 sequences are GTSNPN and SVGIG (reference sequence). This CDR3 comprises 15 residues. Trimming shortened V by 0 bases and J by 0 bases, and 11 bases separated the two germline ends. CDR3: CAWSVGGKMNTEAFF. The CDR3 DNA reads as TGTGCCTGGAGTGTGGGAGGCAAAATGAACACTGAAGCTTTCTTT.

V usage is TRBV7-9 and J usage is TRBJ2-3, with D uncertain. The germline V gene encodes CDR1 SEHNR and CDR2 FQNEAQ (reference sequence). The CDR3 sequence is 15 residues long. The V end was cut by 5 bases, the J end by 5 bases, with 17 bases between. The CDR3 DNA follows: TGTGCCAGCAGCCTGGGCTTCTCTTTTGGAGATACGCAGTATTTT. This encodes CASSLGFSFGDTQYF.

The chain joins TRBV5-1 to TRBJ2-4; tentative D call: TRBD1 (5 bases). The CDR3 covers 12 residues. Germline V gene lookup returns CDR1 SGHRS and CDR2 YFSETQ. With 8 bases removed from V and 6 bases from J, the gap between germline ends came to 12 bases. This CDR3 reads CASPDRRNIQYF. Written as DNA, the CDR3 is TGCGCCAGTCCAGACAGAAGAAACATTCAGTACTTC.

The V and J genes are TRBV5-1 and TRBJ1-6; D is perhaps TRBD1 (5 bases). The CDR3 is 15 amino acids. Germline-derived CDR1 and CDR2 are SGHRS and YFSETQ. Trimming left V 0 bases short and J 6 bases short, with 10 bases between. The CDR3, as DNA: TGCGCCAGCAGCTTGGCCGGGCAGGGTAATTCACCCCTCCACTTT. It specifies CASSLAGQGNSPLHF.